The rows below give T cell receptor beta chains drawn from one sample of a study of T cells after yellow fever vaccination. Via MiXCR, TCRdb re-called the 5' RACE reads, giving one row per CDR3 protein. The repertoire holds around 360,000 distinct CDR3 sequences, with around a tenth as singletons. The source was PBMCs, collected on the day of the first yellow fever vaccination. These receptors were obtained from a young man who received the YFV17D yellow fever vaccine. Both conserved end residues are part of each CDR3. A D gene is named only where the DNA matches it firmly. The size entry is marked missing in some rows and otherwise reads once, few, many or a size class.

v_gene,len,abundance,d_gene,j_gene,CDR3aa,CDR3nt
TRBV12-3/TRBV12-4,11,many,.,TRBJ2-5,CASSLSGAQYF,TGTGCCAGCAGTCTTAGCGGTGCCCAGTACTTC
TRBV12-5,15,.,TRBD2,TRBJ2-1,CASGLESGGTNEQFF,TGTGCTAGTGGTTTGGAAAGCGGGGGGACGAATGAGCAGTTCTTC
TRBV15,13,.,.,TRBJ1-1,CATSRDRVTEAFF,TGTGCCACCAGCAGAGATCGCGTCACTGAAGCTTTCTTT
TRBV5-4,15,.,.,TRBJ1-3,CASSLAAISGNTIYF,TGTGCCAGCAGCTTGGCCGCGATCTCTGGAAACACCATATATTTT
TRBV4-2,17,few,TRBD1,TRBJ1-5,CASSQGGQGTGNQPQHF,TGTGCCAGCAGCCAAGGGGGACAGGGGACGGGCAATCAGCCCCAGCATTTT
TRBV12-3/TRBV12-4,15,few,.,TRBJ1-3,CASSLGRASGNTIYF,TGTGCCAGCAGCCTAGGCAGAGCCTCTGGAAACACCATATATTTT
TRBV2,15,few,TRBD1,TRBJ1-5,CASNQQGYSNQPQHF,TGTGCCAGCAATCAACAGGGGTACAGCAATCAGCCCCAGCATTTT
TRBV24-1,16,many,.,TRBJ2-2,CATSDQFQVNTGELFF,TGTGCCACCAGTGATCAATTCCAAGTGAACACCGGGGAGCTGTTTTTT
TRBV4-1,15,many,.,TRBJ1-4,CASSQAGATNEKLFF,TGCGCCAGCAGCCAAGCGGGGGCAACTAATGAAAAACTGTTTTTT
TRBV12-3/TRBV12-4,11,few,.,TRBJ2-7,CASRATYEQYF,TGTGCCAGCAGGGCCACCTACGAGCAGTACTTC
TRBV12-3/TRBV12-4,14,.,.,TRBJ2-1,CARSLVSLGNEQFF,TGTGCCCGCAGTTTGGTCAGCCTAGGGAATGAGCAGTTCTTC
TRBV5-1,15,.,.,TRBJ1-2,CASSLDKFGVYGYTF,TGCGCCAGCAGCTTGGATAAGTTCGGGGTCTATGGCTACACCTTC
TRBV11-2,13,many,.,TRBJ2-3,CASRRPGTDTQYF,TGTGCCAGCCGACGGCCCGGCACAGATACGCAGTATTTT
TRBV27,14,few,.,TRBJ1-2,CASSFLGASDGYTF,TGTGCCAGCAGTTTCTTAGGGGCGTCCGATGGCTACACCTTC
TRBV9,13,few,.,TRBJ1-6,CASSVTENSPLHF,TGTGCCAGCAGCGTCACAGAGAACTCACCCCTCCACTTT
TRBV5-1,14,few,.,TRBJ1-2,CASSFGQPENGYTF,TGCGCCAGCAGCTTCGGACAGCCGGAAAATGGCTACACCTTC
TRBV5-1,15,.,.,TRBJ1-4,CASSLEWENNEKLFF,TGCGCCAGCAGCTTGGAGTGGGAGAATAATGAAAAACTGTTTTTT
TRBV5-1,14,many,.,TRBJ1-1,CASSQTDPVGEAFF,TGCGCCAGCAGCCAAACTGACCCGGTGGGTGAAGCTTTCTTT
TRBV2,16,.,.,TRBJ2-3,CASRPNRLVSADTQYF,TGTGCCAGCAGACCCAATCGACTAGTTTCGGCAGATACGCAGTATTTT
TRBV29-1,13,.,.,TRBJ1-2,CSVGGQSSYGYTF,TGCAGCGTGGGTGGACAGTCGAGCTATGGCTACACCTTC
TRBV9,16,.,.,TRBJ1-2,CASSVGGSEQGYGYTF,TGTGCCAGCAGCGTAGGAGGATCGGAACAGGGCTATGGCTACACCTTC
TRBV10-3,15,.,TRBD2,TRBJ2-7,CAISEQAGGPYEQYF,TGTGCCATCAGTGAACAGGCGGGGGGCCCTTACGAGCAGTACTTC